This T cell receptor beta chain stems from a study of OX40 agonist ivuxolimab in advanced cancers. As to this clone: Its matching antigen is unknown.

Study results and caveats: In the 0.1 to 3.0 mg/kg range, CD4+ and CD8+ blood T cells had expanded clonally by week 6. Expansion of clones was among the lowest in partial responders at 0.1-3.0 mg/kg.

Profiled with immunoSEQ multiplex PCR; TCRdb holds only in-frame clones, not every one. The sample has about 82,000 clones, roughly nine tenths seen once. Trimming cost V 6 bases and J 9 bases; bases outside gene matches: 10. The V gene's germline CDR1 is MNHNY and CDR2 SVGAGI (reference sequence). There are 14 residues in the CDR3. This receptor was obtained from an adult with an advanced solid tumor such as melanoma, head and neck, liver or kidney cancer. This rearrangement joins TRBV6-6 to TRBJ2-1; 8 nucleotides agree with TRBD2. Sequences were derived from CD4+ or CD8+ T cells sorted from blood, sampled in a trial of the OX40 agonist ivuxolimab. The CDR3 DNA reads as TGTGCCAGCAGGGCCGGGACTAGTTCGGTTGAGCAGTTCTTC. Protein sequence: CASRAGTSSVEQFF.